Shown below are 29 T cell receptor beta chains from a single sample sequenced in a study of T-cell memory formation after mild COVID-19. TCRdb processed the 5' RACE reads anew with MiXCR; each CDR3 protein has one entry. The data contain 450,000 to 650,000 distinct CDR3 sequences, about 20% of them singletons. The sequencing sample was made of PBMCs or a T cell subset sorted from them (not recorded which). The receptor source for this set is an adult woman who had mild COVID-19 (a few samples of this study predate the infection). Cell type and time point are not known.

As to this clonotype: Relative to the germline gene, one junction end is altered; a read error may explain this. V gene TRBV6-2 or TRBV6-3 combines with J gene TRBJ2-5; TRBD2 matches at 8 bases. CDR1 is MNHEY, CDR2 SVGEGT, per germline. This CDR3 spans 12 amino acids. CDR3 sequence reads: CASSSAGGHRNF. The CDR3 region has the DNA TGTGCCAGCAGTTCCGCGGGAGGACACAGGAACTTC.

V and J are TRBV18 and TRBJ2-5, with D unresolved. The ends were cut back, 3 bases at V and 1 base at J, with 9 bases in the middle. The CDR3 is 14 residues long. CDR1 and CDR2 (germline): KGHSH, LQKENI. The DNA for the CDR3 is TGTGCCAGCTCACCTGAATCGGGCCAAGAGACCCAGTACTTC. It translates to CASSPESGQETQYF.

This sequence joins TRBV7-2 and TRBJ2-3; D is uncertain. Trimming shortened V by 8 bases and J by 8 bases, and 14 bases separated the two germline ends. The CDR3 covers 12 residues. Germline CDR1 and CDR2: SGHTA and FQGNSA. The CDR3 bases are TGTGCCAGCGACACCGTTGGGGTTACGCAGTATTTT. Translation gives CASDTVGVTQYF.

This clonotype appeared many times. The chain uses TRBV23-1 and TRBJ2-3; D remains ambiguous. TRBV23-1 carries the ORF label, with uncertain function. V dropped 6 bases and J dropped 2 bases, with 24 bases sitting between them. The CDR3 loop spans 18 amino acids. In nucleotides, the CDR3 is TGCGCCAGCAGCTCCAGATATAGCCTTCAGGAATTCACAGATACGCAGTATTTT. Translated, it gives CASSSRYSLQEFTDTQYF.

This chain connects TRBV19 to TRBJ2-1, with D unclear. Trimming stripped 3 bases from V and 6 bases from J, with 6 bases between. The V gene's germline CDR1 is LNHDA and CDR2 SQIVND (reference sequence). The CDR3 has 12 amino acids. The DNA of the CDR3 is TGTGCCAGTAGTATTGGTATCAATGAGCAGTTCTTC. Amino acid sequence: CASSIGINEQFF.

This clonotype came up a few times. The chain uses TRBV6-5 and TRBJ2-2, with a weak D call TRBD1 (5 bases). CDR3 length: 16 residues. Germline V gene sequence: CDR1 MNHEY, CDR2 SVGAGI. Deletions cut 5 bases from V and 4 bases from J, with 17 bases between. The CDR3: CASSTWGEVGTGELFF. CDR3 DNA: TGTGCCAGCAGTACATGGGGCGAGGTGGGCACCGGGGAGCTGTTTTTT.

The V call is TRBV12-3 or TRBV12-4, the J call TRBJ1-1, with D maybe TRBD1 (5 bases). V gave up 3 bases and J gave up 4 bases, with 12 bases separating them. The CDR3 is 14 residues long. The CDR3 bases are TGTGCCAGCAGTTTTGGGGGAGGCGGCACTGAAGCTTTCTTT. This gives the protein CASSFGGGGTEAFF.

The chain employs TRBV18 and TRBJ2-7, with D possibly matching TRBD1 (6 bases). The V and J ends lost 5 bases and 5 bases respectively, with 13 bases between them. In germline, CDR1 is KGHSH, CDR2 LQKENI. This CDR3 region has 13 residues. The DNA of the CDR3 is TGTGCCAGCTCAGCAACCCGGGACAACGAGCAGTACTTC. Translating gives CASSATRDNEQYF.

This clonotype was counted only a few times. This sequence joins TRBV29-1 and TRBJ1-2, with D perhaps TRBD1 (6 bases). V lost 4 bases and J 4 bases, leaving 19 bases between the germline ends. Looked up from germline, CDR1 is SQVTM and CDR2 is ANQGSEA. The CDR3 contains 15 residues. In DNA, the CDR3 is TGCAGCGTTGTGGGGGCAGCGGGGGAGAGCTATGGCTACACCTTC. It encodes CSVVGAAGESYGYTF.

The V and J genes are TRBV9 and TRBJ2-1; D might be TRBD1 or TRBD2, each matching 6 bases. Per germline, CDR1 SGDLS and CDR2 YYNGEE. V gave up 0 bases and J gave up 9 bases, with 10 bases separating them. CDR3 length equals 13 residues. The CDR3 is CASSVGGGIEQFF. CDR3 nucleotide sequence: TGTGCCAGCAGCGTAGGAGGGGGGATTGAGCAGTTCTTC.

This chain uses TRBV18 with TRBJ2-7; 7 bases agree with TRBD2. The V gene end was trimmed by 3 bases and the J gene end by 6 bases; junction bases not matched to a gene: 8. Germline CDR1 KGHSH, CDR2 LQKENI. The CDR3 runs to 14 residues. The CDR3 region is CASSPQDGGSEQYF. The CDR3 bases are TGTGCCAGCTCACCCCAGGACGGGGGGTCCGAGCAGTACTTC.

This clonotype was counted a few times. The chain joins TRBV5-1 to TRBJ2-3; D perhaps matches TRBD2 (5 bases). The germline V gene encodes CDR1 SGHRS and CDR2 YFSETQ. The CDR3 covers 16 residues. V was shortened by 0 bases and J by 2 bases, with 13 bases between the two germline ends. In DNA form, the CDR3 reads TGCGCCAGCAGCTTGGCTGGACTGGGAATCACAGATACGCAGTATTTT. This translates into CASSLAGLGITDTQYF.

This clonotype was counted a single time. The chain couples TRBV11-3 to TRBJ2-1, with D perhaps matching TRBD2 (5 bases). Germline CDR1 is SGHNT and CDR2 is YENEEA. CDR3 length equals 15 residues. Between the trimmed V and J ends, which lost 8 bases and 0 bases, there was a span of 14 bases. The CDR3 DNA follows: TGTGCCAGCGGACTTCAGGACTTCTCCTACAATGAGCAGTTCTTC. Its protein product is CASGLQDFSYNEQFF.

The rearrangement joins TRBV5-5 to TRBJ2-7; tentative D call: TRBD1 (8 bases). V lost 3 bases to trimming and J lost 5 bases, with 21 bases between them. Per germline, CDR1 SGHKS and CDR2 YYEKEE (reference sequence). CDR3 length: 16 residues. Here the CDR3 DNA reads TGTGCCAGCAGCTGGACGATTTGGACAGGGAGGGACGAGCAGTACTTC. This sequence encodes CASSWTIWTGRDEQYF.

The CDR3 protein is CASSAGLMGAQETQYF. The CDR3 DNA reads TGTGCCAGCAGCGCTGGACTAATGGGGGCCCAAGAGACCCAGTACTTC. The chain combines TRBV7-3 with TRBJ2-5; D may correspond to TRBD1 or TRBD2 (6 bases each). Germline CDR1 is SGHTA and CDR2 is FQGTGA. The CDR3 runs 16 residues. V lost 5 bases and J lost 1, with 17 bases in between. The complete variable domain, with remaining parts taken from reference TRBV7-3 and TRBJ2-5, reads GAGVSQTPSNKVTEKGKYVELRCDPISGHTALYWYRQSLGQGPEFLIYFQGTGAADDSGLPNDRFFAVRPEGSVSTLKIQRTERGDSAVYLCASSAGLMGAQETQYFGPGTRLLVL.

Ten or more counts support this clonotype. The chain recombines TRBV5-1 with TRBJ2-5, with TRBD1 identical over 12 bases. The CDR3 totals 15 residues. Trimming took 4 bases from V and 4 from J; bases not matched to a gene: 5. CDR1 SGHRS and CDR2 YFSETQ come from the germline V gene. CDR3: CASSSGTGGLETQYF. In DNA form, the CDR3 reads TGCGCCAGCAGCAGTGGGACAGGGGGCTTAGAGACCCAGTACTTC.

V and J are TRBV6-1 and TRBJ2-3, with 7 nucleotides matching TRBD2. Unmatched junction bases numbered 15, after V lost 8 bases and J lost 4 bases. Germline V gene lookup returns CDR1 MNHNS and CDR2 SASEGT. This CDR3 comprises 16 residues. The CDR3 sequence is CASGPSAGAGADTQYF. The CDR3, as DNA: TGTGCCAGCGGGCCGTCGGCGGGAGCAGGCGCAGATACGCAGTATTTT.

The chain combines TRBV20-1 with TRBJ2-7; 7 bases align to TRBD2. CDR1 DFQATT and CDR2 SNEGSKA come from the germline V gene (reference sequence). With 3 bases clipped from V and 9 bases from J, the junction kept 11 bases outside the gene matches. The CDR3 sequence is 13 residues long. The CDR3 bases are TGCAGTGCTAGTACCCGGGACTACGGTCGGCAGTACTTC. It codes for CSASTRDYGRQYF.

In DNA, the CDR3 is TGTGCCAGCAGGGCGACTAGCAGCTACTCCTACAATGAGCAGTTCTTC. Translated, it gives CASRATSSYSYNEQFF. The genes are TRBV11-2 and TRBJ2-1, with 7 bases that match TRBD2. V lost 6 bases and J lost 0; bases outside the gene matches: 8. This CDR3 comprises 16 residues. CDR1 and CDR2 from the germline V gene are SGHAT and FQNNGV. Complete variable domain (other parts from reference TRBV11-2 and TRBJ2-1): EAGVAQSPRYKIIEKRQSVAFWCNPISGHATLYWYQQILGQGPKLLIQFQNNGVVDDSQLPKDRFSAERLKGVDSTLKIQPAKLEDSAVYLCASRATSSYSYNEQFFGPGTRLTVL.

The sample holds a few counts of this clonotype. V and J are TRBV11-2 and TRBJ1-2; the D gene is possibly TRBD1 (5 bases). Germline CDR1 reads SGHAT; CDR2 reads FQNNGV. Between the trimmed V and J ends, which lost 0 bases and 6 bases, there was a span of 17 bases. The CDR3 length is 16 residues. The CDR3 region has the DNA TGTGCCAGCAGCTTAGATCCAAGGGGCAGTACGGATGGCTACACCTTC. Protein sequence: CASSLDPRGSTDGYTF.

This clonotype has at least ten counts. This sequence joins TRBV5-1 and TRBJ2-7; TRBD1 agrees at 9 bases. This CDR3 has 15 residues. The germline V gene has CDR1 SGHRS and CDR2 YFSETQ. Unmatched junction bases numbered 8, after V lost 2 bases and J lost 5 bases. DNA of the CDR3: TGCGCCAGCAGCTTTTCCGGGGACAGGGCGGACGAGCAGTACTTC. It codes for CASSFSGDRADEQYF. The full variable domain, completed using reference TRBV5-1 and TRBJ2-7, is KAGVTQTPRYLIKTRGQQVTLSCSPISGHRSVSWYQQTPGQGLQFLFEYFSETQRNKGNFPGRFSGRQFSNSRSEMNVSTLELGDSALYLCASSFSGDRADEQYFGPGTRLTVT.

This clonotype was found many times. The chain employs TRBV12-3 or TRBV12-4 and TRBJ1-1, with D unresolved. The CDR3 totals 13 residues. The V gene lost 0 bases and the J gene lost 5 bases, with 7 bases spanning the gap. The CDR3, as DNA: TGTGCCAGCAGTTTAGCCCGAGGAACTGAAGCTTTCTTT. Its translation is CASSLARGTEAFF.

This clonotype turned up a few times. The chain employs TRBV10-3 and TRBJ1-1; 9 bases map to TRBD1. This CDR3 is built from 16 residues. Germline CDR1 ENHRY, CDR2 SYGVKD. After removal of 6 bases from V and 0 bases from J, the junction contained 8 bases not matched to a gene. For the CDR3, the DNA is TGTGCCATCAGCTCAGGACAGGGGCGTTTGAACACTGAAGCTTTCTTT. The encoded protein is CAISSGQGRLNTEAFF.

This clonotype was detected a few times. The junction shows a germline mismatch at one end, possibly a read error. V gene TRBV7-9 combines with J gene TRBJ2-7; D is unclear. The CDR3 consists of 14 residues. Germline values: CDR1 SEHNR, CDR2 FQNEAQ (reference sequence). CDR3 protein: CVSSSDPLSYEQYF. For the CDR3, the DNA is TGTGTCAGCAGCTCCGACCCGCTTTCCTACGAGCAGTACTTC.

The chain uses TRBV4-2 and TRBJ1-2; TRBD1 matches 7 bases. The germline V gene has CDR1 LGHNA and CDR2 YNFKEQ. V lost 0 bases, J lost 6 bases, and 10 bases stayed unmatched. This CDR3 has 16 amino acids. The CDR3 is CASSQDQAGQRDGYTF. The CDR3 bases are TGTGCCAGCAGCCAAGATCAGGCGGGACAGAGAGATGGCTACACCTTC.

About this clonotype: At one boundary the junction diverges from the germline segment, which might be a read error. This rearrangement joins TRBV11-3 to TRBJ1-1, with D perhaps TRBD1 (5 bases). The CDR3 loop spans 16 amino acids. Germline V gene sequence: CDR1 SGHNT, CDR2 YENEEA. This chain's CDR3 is CASRVNYGTTETEALF. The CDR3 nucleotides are TGTGCCAGCAGAGTTAACTATGGGACGACGGAAACTGAAGCTTTATTT.

The CDR3 region is CASSLRGASEQYF. CDR3 bases: TGTGCCAGCAGCTTGAGGGGCGCTTCCGAGCAGTACTTC. The chain links TRBV5-4 to TRBJ2-7, with D perhaps matching TRBD1 (5 bases). Per germline, CDR1 SGHNT and CDR2 YYREEE (reference sequence). V was trimmed by 1 base and J by 6 bases, leaving 11 bases between them. This CDR3 region has 13 residues.

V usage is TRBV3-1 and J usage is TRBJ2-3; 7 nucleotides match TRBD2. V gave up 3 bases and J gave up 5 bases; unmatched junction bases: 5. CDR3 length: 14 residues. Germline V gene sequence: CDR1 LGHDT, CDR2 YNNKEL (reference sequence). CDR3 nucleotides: TGTGCCAGCAGCCATGGCGGGGGTGGAGATACGCAGTATTTT. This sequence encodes CASSHGGGGDTQYF.

The CDR3 loop reads CASSRNPPDDEQFF. In nucleotides, the CDR3 is TGTGCCAGCAGCCGAAACCCGCCCGATGATGAGCAGTTCTTC. V gene TRBV7-3 combines with J gene TRBJ2-1; D unclear. Germline V gives CDR1 SGHTA, CDR2 FQGTGA. The V end was cut by 5 bases, the J end by 8 bases, with 16 bases between. This CDR3 spans 14 amino acids.